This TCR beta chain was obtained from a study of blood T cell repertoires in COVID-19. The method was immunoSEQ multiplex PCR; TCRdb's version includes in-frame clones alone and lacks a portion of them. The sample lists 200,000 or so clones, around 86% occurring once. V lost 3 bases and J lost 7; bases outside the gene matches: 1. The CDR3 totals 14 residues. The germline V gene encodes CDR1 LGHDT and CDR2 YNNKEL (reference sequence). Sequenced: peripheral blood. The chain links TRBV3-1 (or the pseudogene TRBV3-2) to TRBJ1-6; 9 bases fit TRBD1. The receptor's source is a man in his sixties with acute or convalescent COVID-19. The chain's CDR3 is CASSQGTGNSPLHF. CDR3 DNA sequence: TGTGCCAGCAGCCAGGGGACAGGGAATTCACCCCTCCACTTT.